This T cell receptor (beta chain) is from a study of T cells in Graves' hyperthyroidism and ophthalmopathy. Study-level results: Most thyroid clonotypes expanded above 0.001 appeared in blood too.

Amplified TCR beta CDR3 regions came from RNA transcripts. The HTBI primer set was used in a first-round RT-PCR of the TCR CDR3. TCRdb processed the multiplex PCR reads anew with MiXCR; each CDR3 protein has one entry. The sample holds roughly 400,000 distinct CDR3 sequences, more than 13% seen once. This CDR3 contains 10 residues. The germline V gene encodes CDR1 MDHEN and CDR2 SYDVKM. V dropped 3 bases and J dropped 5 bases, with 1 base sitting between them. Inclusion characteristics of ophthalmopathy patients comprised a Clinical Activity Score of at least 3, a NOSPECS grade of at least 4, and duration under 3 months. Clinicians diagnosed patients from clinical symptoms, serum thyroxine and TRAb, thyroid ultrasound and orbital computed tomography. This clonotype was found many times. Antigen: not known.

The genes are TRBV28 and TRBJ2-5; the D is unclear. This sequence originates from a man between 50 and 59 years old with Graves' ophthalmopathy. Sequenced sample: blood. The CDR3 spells CASSFETQYF. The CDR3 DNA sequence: TGTGCCAGCAGTTTTGAGACCCAGTACTTC.